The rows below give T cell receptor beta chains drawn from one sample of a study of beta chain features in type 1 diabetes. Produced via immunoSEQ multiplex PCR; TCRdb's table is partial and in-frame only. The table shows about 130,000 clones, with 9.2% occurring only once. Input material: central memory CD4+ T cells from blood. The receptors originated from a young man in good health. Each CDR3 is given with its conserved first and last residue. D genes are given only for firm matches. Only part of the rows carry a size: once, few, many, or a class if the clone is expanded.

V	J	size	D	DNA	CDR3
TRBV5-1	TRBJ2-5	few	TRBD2	TGCGCCAGCAGCCTGGGGACTAGCGGAGAGACCCAGTACTTC	CASSLGTSGETQYF
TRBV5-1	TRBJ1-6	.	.	TGCGCCAGCAGCGAATGGCGGGTCGGAAATTCACCCCTCCACTTT	CASSEWRVGNSPLHF
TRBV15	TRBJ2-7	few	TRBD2	TGTGCCACCAGCCCCAGTCCAGGGACTAGAACTTACGAGCAGTACTTC	CATSPSPGTRTYEQYF
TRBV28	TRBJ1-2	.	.	TGTGCCAGCAGTATCCATGGGGGGAATGGCTACACCTTC	CASSIHGGNGYTF
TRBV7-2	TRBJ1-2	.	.	TGTGCCAGCAGCCCGGGGGCTAACTATGGCTACACCTTC	CASSPGANYGYTF
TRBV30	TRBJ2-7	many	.	TGTGCCTGGAGTGTAAGCGCCTACGAGCAGTACTTC	CAWSVSAYEQYF
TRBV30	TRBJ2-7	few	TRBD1	TGTGCCTGGAGTACCAGGGGGCTTGAGGCCTACGAGCAGTACTTC	CAWSTRGLEAYEQYF
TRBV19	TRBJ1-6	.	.	TGTGCCAGTAGCCTCCGGGAGAACTCACCCCTCCACTTT	CASSLRENSPLHF
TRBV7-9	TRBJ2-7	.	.	TGTGCCAGCAGCTCCCCCGGGGAGCAGTACTTC	CASSSPGEQYF
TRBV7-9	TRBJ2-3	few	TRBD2	TGTGCCAGCAGCTTAGTCGCGGGGGGAGATACGCAGTATTTT	CASSLVAGGDTQYF
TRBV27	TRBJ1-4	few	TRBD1	TGTGCCAGCAGTTCGGCCGGACAGGGAAGTGAAAAACTGTTTTTT	CASSSAGQGSEKLFF
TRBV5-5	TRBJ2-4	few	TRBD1	TGTGCCAGCAGCTTGAGAGGGGTAGCAGGGGGCAACATTCAGTACTTC	CASSLRGVAGGNIQYF
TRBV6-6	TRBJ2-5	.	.	TGTGCCAGCAGTTACGGTCAGCGGAAAGAGACCCAGTACTTC	CASSYGQRKETQYF
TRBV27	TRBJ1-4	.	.	TGTGCCAGCAGTCCCAACAGGGTGGGTGAAAAACTGTTTTTT	CASSPNRVGEKLFF
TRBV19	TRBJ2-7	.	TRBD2	TGTGCCAGTAGTAAGCGGGGGAGCTCCTACGAGCAGTACTTC	CASSKRGSSYEQYF
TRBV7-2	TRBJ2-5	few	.	TGTGCCAGCAGCTTATGGAAGGAGGAGACCCAGTACTTC	CASSLWKEETQYF
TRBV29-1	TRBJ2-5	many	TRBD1	TGCAGCGGCCGTCCTCCGGGACAGGGGGCGGAGACCCAGTACTTC	CSGRPPGQGAETQYF
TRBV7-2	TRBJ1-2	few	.	TGTGCCAGCAGCTTGTCGTATGGCTACACCTTC	CASSLSYGYTF
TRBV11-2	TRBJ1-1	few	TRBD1	TGTGCCAGCAGCCGGCCAGGGGGGACTGAAGCTTTCTTT	CASSRPGGTEAFF
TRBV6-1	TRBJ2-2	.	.	TGTGCCAGCAGGGAACAGGTTAACGCGAACACCGGGGAGCTGTTTTTT	CASREQVNANTGELFF
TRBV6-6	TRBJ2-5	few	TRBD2	TGTGCCAGCAACCCGGGGGGTGGGACCCAGTACTTC	CASNPGGGTQYF
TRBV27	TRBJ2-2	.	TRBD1	TGTGCCAGCAGCTATAGACAGGGGAACACCGGGGAGCTGTTTTTT	CASSYRQGNTGELFF
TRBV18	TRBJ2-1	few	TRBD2	TGTGCCAGCTCACGAAGCGGGGGCCCCTACAATGAGCAGTTCTTC	CASSRSGGPYNEQFF
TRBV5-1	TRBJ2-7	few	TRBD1	TGCGCCAGCAGCCGGGACAGCAACTACGAGCAGTACTTC	CASSRDSNYEQYF
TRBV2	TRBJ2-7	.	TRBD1	TGTGCCACCGGGACAGATTATTACGAGCAGTACTTC	CATGTDYYEQYF
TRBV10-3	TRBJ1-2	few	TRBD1	TGTGCCATCAGCCCCGGGACAGGGACTTTTGGCTACACCTTC	CAISPGTGTFGYTF
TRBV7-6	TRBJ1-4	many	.	TGTGCCAGCAGCTCCGGTGAAAAACTGTTTTTT	CASSSGEKLFF
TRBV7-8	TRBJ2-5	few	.	TGTGCCAGCAGCTCTTGGCGGGGGCCGATTCTAGAGACCCAGTACTTC	CASSSWRGPILETQYF
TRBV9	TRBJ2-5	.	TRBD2	TGTGCCAGCAGCGTCTTAGCGGGGGGGGGCCGCCAAGAGACCCAGTACTTC	CASSVLAGGGRQETQYF
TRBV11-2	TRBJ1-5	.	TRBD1	TGTGCCAGCAGCCCTGGGACAGGGATGAATGATCAGCCCCAGCATTTT	CASSPGTGMNDQPQHF
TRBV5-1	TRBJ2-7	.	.	TGCGCCAGCACCCCAAACGGAGAGACTAGTAAGTACGAGCAGTACTTC	CASTPNGETSKYEQYF
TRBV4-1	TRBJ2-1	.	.	TGCGCCAGCAGCCAAGAGGGGGCCCCCTACAATGAGCAGTTCTTC	CASSQEGAPYNEQFF
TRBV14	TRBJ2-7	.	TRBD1	TGTGCCAGCAGCCATAGACAGGGGATATCCTACGAGCAGTACTTC	CASSHRQGISYEQYF
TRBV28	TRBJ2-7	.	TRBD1	TGTGCCAGCAGTGTCGGGACAGGGGCCTACGAGCAGTACTTC	CASSVGTGAYEQYF
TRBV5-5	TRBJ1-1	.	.	TGTGCCAGCAGCTTCTTGGGCAGCCAAGAAGCTTTCTTT	CASSFLGSQEAFF
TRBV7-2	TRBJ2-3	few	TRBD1	TGTGCCAGCAGCTTTCAGGGGGCAAATACGCAGTATTTT	CASSFQGANTQYF
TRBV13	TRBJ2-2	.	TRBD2	TGTGCCAGCAGCGACTCTCCGGGGGGGCCCCCGGGCACCGGGGAGCTGTTTTTT	CASSDSPGGPPGTGELFF
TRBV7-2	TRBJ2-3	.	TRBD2	TGTGCCAGCAGCTTTTCCCAGAGCGGGGGTATCACAGATACGCAGTATTTT	CASSFSQSGGITDTQYF
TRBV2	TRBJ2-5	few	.	TGTGCCAGCAGAGACAGGGGAGGGGGAGAGACCCAGTACTTC	CASRDRGGGETQYF